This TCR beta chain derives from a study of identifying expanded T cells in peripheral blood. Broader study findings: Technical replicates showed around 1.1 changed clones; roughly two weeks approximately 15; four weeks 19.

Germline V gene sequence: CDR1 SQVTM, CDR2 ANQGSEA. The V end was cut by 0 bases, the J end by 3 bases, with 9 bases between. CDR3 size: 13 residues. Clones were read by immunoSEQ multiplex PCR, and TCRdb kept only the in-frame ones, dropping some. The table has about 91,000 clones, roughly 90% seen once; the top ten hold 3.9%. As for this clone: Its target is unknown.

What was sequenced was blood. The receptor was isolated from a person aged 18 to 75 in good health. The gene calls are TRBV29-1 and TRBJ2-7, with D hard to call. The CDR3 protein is CSVEEAGGYEQYF. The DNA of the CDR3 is TGCAGCGTTGAAGAGGCTGGCGGCTACGAGCAGTACTTC.